This passage covers 30 T cell receptor beta chains from one sample sequenced in a study of tumor-infiltrating lymphocytes in primary liver carcinoma. From approximately 500 ng total RNA, TCR beta cDNA was generated with a primer in the constant region. Libraries for TCR beta were built through three nested multiplex PCR rounds, which together made up a slightly modified ARM-PCR procedure. Two initial PCR rounds of about 9 cycles each paired TRBV1-TRBV30 forward primers with a C-beta reverse primer. TCRdb reprocessed the multiplex PCR reads via MiXCR and lists one record per CDR3 protein. Among 100,000 to 150,000 distinct CDR3 sequences listed, 64% were seen once. Unsorted bulk tissue (about 18-30 mg) underwent RNA and DNA co-extraction. The sequenced material came from liver tumor tissue from sampling region 3. Indicated subset: tumor region T3, left-lateral pole. The receptors derive from an older woman with primary liver carcinoma and hepatitis B virus infection.

In regard to this clonotype: A much larger clonotype is one base distant, so this may be a read error. V gene TRBV28 combines with J gene TRBJ2-7; 7 nucleotides align to TRBD1. Looked up from germline, CDR1 is MDHEN and CDR2 is SYDVKM. The CDR3 contains 15 residues. The CDR3 reads CSSRDNWDRPYEQYF. The CDR3 DNA reads as TGTTCCAGCAGGGACAACTGGGACAGACCCTACGAGCAGTACTTC.

Concerning this clonotype itself: The conserved final phenylalanine or tryptophan is absent from the CDR3, which likely points to a read error. The chain has TRBV29-1 and TRBJ1-2; D perhaps matches TRBD1 (5 bases). The V gene lost 0 bases and the J gene lost 10 bases, with 15 bases spanning the gap. Germline CDR1 reads SQVTM; CDR2 reads ANQGSEA. CDR3 size: 13 residues. The CDR3 DNA follows: TGCAGCGTTGAAGAAGGGGAGTGGAATGACTACACCCTT. Its protein product is CSVEEGEWNDYTL.

In its sample, this clonotype is medium-sized. This chain links TRBV11-2 with TRBJ2-7, with D maybe TRBD1 (5 bases). CDR1 is SGHAT and CDR2 is FQNNGV in the germline V gene. The CDR3 totals 14 residues. Trimming removed 5 bases from V and 2 bases from J, with 13 bases in between. The CDR3 nucleotides read TGTGCCAGCAGCCCCACACGACAGACCTACGAGCAGTACTTC. It specifies CASSPTRQTYEQYF.

This clonotype is a singleton in its sample. V usage is TRBV11-2 and J usage is TRBJ2-4; no clear D gene. From germline, CDR1 is SGHAT and CDR2 FQNNGV. The CDR3 sequence is 14 residues long. Trimming left V 5 bases short and J 7 bases short, with 15 bases between. The CDR3: CASSAGVNGNIQYF. The CDR3 region has the DNA TGTGCCAGCAGCGCCGGAGTTAACGGGAACATTCAGTACTTC.

A word on this clonotype: Lacking the conserved final phenylalanine or tryptophan, this CDR3 likely reflects a read error. V is TRBV11-2 and J is TRBJ2-1; 8 bases match TRBD2. With V trimmed by 3 bases and J by 11 bases, 12 bases remained unmatched. CDR1 SGHAT and CDR2 FQNNGV come from the germline V gene. The CDR3 length is 15 residues. CDR3 in DNA: TGTGCCAGCAGCTTGAGACTAGCGATGGGCTATAAGCAGTTCCTC. Translated, it gives CASSLRLAMGYKQFL.

This rearrangement joins TRBV29-1 to TRBJ2-3, with D maybe TRBD2 (5 bases). Germline loops: CDR1 SQVTM, CDR2 ANQGSEA. Trimming stripped 5 bases from V and 7 bases from J, with 16 bases between. This CDR3 has 13 amino acids. CDR3 residues: CSVKMAGTNTQYF. The DNA of the CDR3 is TGCAGCGTTAAGATGGCGGGTACAAATACGCAGTATTTT.

There are a few counts of this clonotype. A read error may explain this, as a much larger clone is one base away. The chain carries TRBV6-2 or TRBV6-3 and TRBJ2-7; D remains unclear. The CDR3 consists of 16 residues. Germline V gives CDR1 MNHEY, CDR2 SVGEGT. For the CDR3, the DNA is TGTGTCAGCAGTTACGGGCTACTCTACTCCCGCTACGAGCAGTACTTC. This codes for CVSSYGLLYSRYEQYF.

This clonotype was counted many times. This chain joins TRBV6-5 and TRBJ1-2, with TRBD1 matching over 7 bases. In germline, CDR1 is MNHEY, CDR2 SVGAGI. The CDR3 covers 13 residues. V lost 5 bases, J lost 6 bases, and 6 bases stayed unmatched. The CDR3 spells CASSLYRGHGYTF. In nucleotides, the CDR3 is TGTGCCAGCAGTCTCTACAGGGGTCATGGCTACACCTTC.

About this clonotype: The conserved closing phenylalanine or tryptophan is absent in this CDR3, likely reflecting a read error. V usage is TRBV7-8 and J usage is TRBJ2-1, with TRBD2 matching over 10 bases. The junction had 14 bases not matched to a gene; V was cut back by 4 bases and J by 11 bases. CDR3 length: 16 residues. Germline V gene lookup returns CDR1 SGHVS and CDR2 FQNEAQ. The CDR3 region is CASSSSASGSVNKQFL. In DNA form, the CDR3 reads TGTGCCAGCAGCTCCAGCGCTAGCGGGAGCGTGAATAAGCAGTTCTTA.

Points on this clonotype: The junction differs from germline at one of its ends, possibly a read error. This sequence joins TRBV29-1 and TRBJ1-2; 7 bases agree with TRBD1. The length of the CDR3 is 14 residues. The V gene's germline CDR1 is SQVTM and CDR2 ANQGSEA. This CDR3 reads CGVYPLDRDYGYTF. The CDR3 DNA reads as TGCGGCGTTTATCCCTTAGACAGGGACTATGGCTACACCTTC. The variable domain in full, completed from reference TRBV29-1 and TRBJ1-2, reads SAVISQKPSRDICQRGTSLTIQCQVDSQVTMMFWYRQQPGQSLTLIATANQGSEATYESGFVIDKFPISRPNLTFSTLTVSNMSPEDSSIYLCGVYPLDRDYGYTFGSGTRLTVV.

The chain couples TRBV11-2 to TRBJ1-1; possibly TRBD1 for D (6 bases). Trimming removed 4 bases from V and 2 bases from J, with 11 bases in between. CDR3 length: 14 residues. CDR1 SGHAT and CDR2 FQNNGV come from the germline V gene. The CDR3 protein is CASSSTGSNTEAFF. The CDR3 bases are TGTGCCAGCAGCTCTACAGGGAGTAACACTGAAGCTTTCTTT.

About this clonotype: Likely a read error: the CDR3 ends without its conserved phenylalanine or tryptophan. This chain joins TRBV6-1 and TRBJ2-5; the D gene is possibly TRBD2 (6 bases). Trimming took off 9 bases at V and 4 bases at J, with 18 bases between the two ends. The CDR3 spans 14 residues. CDR1 and CDR2 (germline): MNHNS, SASEGT. The CDR3 region is CASRRDLNRETQYL. CDR3 DNA sequence: TGTGCCAGTCGGCGGGACCTGAACCGAGAGACCCAGTACTTG.

In regard to this clonotype: The conserved final phenylalanine or tryptophan is absent from the CDR3, which likely points to a read error. CDR3 bases: TGTGCCAGCAGTGACCGTACAGGGTTCGAGCAGTACCTC. Translating gives CASSDRTGFEQYL. This sequence joins TRBV25-1 and TRBJ2-7, with a possible D match to TRBD1 (6 bases). The CDR3 runs to 13 residues. Germline CDR1 reads MGHDK; CDR2 reads SYGVNS. The ends were cut back, 3 bases at V and 6 bases at J, with 12 bases in the middle.

This clonotype was observed a single time. Its ends do not fully match the called genes, so a read error is possible. This rearrangement joins TRBV6-6 to TRBJ1-5, with a tentative D call TRBD1 (6 bases). This CDR3 comprises 14 residues. CDR1 MNHNY and CDR2 SVGAGI come from the germline V gene (reference sequence). The CDR3 coding sequence is TGTACCAGCAGTGACAGGATCGGGCATCAGCCCCAGCATTTT. This codes for CTSSDRIGHQPQHF.

As for this clonotype: A read error may produce the germline difference seen at one junction end. V usage is TRBV10-3 and J usage is TRBJ2-7; TRBD1 matches at 8 bases. CDR1 and CDR2 from the germline V gene are ENHRY and SYGVKD. The CDR3 has 15 amino acids. The CDR3 protein is CANSESYRGFYEQHF. The CDR3 DNA sequence: TGTGCCAACAGTGAGTCGTACAGGGGGTTCTACGAGCAGCACTTC.

This clonotype was counted at least ten times. The chain employs TRBV5-4 and TRBJ2-1; 9 nucleotides line up with TRBD2. In germline, CDR1 is SGHNT, CDR2 YYREEE (reference sequence). V was clipped by 0 bases and J by 7 bases; unmatched bases: 5. The CDR3 is 15 amino acids. The CDR3 sequence: CASSLAAGGINEQFF. The CDR3 DNA reads TGTGCCAGCAGCTTGGCAGCGGGAGGTATTAATGAGCAGTTCTTC. The full variable domain, rest sourced from reference TRBV5-4 and TRBJ2-1, is ETGVTQSPTHLIKTRGQQVTLRCSSQSGHNTVSWYQQALGQGPQFIFQYYREEENGRGNFPPRFSGLQFPNYSSELNVNALELDDSALYLCASSLAAGGINEQFFGPGTRLTVL.

About this clonotype itself: Lacking the conserved final phenylalanine or tryptophan, this CDR3 likely reflects a read error. This chain links TRBV11-2 with TRBJ1-1; D might be TRBD1 (6 bases). The CDR3 has 14 residues. Deletions cut 3 bases from V and 7 bases from J, with 15 bases between. Germline CDR1 reads SGHAT; CDR2 reads FQNNGV. This CDR3 is CASSFEQGRVEAFL. CDR3 DNA sequence: TGTGCCAGCAGCTTTGAGCAGGGGAGGGTTGAAGCTTTCCTT.

This clonotype has at least ten counts. The chain joins TRBV12-3 or TRBV12-4 to TRBJ1-1, with TRBD1 as a possible D gene (6 bases). V dropped 5 bases and J dropped 0 bases, with 13 bases sitting between them. The CDR3 covers 15 residues. CDR3 sequence: CASSPFGQMNTEAFF. In nucleotides, the CDR3 is TGTGCCAGCAGTCCGTTCGGACAGATGAACACTGAAGCTTTCTTT.

This clonotype showed up many times. The gene calls are TRBV12-3 or TRBV12-4 and TRBJ2-3; no definite D call. CDR3 length: 14 residues. Trimming stripped 6 bases from V and 2 bases from J, with 12 bases between. The CDR3 sequence is CASSSQDHTDTQYF. CDR3 sequence (DNA): TGTGCCAGCAGCTCTCAGGACCACACAGATACGCAGTATTTT.

Comment on this clonotype: Relative to the germline gene, one junction end is altered; a read error may explain this. The chain uses TRBV12-3 or TRBV12-4 and TRBJ2-7, with D possibly called TRBD1 or TRBD2 (5 bases each). CDR3 size: 14 residues. CDR3 in DNA: TGTGCCAGCAATTTAGGGGTACTAGACTACAAGCAGTATTTC. Translation gives CASNLGVLDYKQYF.

CDR3: CASSYRGQPRAENIQYF. The CDR3 nucleotides read TGTGCCAGCAGCTATCGAGGACAGCCAAGGGCCGAAAACATTCAGTACTTC. This chain links TRBV11-2 with TRBJ2-4, with D possibly TRBD1 on 6 matching bases. CDR3 length: 17 residues. The germline V gene has CDR1 SGHAT and CDR2 FQNNGV. Trimming removed 4 bases at V and 5 bases at J, with 21 bases between.

The J gene is TRBJ2-5, the V gene TRBV29-1; no firm D call. The CDR3 spans 12 residues. From germline, CDR1 is SQVTM and CDR2 ANQGSEA. Trimming took off 6 bases at V and 5 bases at J, with 13 bases between the two ends. The CDR3 bases are TGCAGCGTACGACAAGGAGATGAGACCCAGTACTTC. Translated: CSVRQGDETQYF.

As regards this clonotype: At one end, the junction sequence differs from germline, possibly due to a read error. The chain links TRBV11-2 to TRBJ2-1; 7 bases align to TRBD2. The germline V gene encodes CDR1 SGHAT and CDR2 FQNNGV. The CDR3 is 16 amino acids. CDR3 residues: CASSSSFLADYNEQFF. The CDR3 DNA reads as TGTGCCAGCAGCTCAAGTTTTCTAGCGGACTACAATGAACAGTTCTTC. Full variable domain (missing parts from reference TRBV11-2 and TRBJ2-1): EAGVAQSPRYKIIEKRQSVAFWCNPISGHATLYWYQQILGQGPKLLIQFQNNGVVDDSQLPKDRFSAERLKGVDSTLKIQPAKLEDSAVYLCASSSSFLADYNEQFFGPGTRLTVL.

This chain uses TRBV11-2 with TRBJ2-5; D gene unclear. The CDR3 consists of 14 residues. CDR1 is SGHAT and CDR2 is FQNNGV in the germline V gene. Trimming left V 8 bases short and J 1 base short, with 14 bases between. Here the CDR3 reads CASGPLCGQETQYF. The CDR3 nucleotides are TGTGCCAGCGGCCCTTTGTGCGGCCAAGAGACCCAGTACTTC.

This clonotype was counted once. V gene TRBV11-3 combines with J gene TRBJ2-2; TRBD2 matches 8 bases. With V trimmed by 5 bases and J by 1 base, 9 bases remained unmatched. CDR1 is SGHNT, CDR2 YENEEA, per germline. The CDR3 has 17 residues. This CDR3 is CASSLSRLAGNTGELFF. CDR3 DNA: TGTGCCAGCAGCCTAAGCAGGCTAGCGGGGAACACCGGGGAGCTGTTTTTT.

To note about this clonotype: The conserved closing phenylalanine or tryptophan is absent in this CDR3, likely reflecting a read error. The gene calls are TRBV11-2 and TRBJ2-1, with D possibly called TRBD1 or TRBD2 (5 bases each). The CDR3 covers 13 residues. V was shortened by 3 bases and J by 10 bases, with 13 bases between the two germline ends. Germline V lookup: CDR1 SGHAT, CDR2 FQNNGV. CDR3 protein: CASSFARGGEQFI. The DNA of the CDR3 is TGTGCCAGCAGCTTCGCTAGGGGCGGGGAGCAGTTCATA.

The rearrangement joins TRBV10-3 to TRBJ1-2; no firm D call. This CDR3 comprises 14 residues. V shed 2 bases and J shed 4 bases, with 11 bases lying between them. Germline loops: CDR1 ENHRY, CDR2 SYGVKD. CDR3 coding DNA: TGTGCCATCAGTGAGCGGGTGGTCGGCTATGGCTACACCTTC. Translation: CAISERVVGYGYTF.

At least ten counts were recorded for this clonotype. The CDR3 region is CASSYSAGATYEQYF. The CDR3 nucleotides are TGTGCCAGCAGTTACTCGGCGGGAGCGACCTACGAGCAGTACTTC. This chain joins TRBV6-5 and TRBJ2-7; TRBD2 agrees at 7 bases. Germline CDR1 MNHEY, CDR2 SVGAGI. The CDR3 spans 15 residues. The ends lost 0 bases at V and 2 bases at J; junction bases unmatched: 4.

The J gene is TRBJ2-1, the V gene TRBV20-1; tentatively, D is TRBD2 (6 bases). With 6 bases removed from V and 8 bases from J, the gap between germline ends came to 20 bases. Germline CDR1 DFQATT, CDR2 SNEGSKA (reference sequence). The CDR3 totals 14 residues. The chain's CDR3 is CSAHLRLGRDEQFF. The CDR3 DNA reads TGCAGTGCCCACCTGCGACTAGGAAGGGATGAGCAGTTCTTC.

As to this clonotype: Since the CDR3 does not end with the conserved phenylalanine or tryptophan, this likely comes from a read error. The chain combines TRBV11-2 with TRBJ2-7, with TRBD2 as a possible D gene (6 bases). This CDR3 region has 13 residues. Trimming shortened V by 0 bases and J by 9 bases, and 12 bases separated the two germline ends. Per germline, CDR1 SGHAT and CDR2 FQNNGV. DNA of the CDR3: TGTGCCAGCAGCTTAGAGCGGGGAGGAGGGCAGTACTCC. It specifies CASSLERGGGQYS.